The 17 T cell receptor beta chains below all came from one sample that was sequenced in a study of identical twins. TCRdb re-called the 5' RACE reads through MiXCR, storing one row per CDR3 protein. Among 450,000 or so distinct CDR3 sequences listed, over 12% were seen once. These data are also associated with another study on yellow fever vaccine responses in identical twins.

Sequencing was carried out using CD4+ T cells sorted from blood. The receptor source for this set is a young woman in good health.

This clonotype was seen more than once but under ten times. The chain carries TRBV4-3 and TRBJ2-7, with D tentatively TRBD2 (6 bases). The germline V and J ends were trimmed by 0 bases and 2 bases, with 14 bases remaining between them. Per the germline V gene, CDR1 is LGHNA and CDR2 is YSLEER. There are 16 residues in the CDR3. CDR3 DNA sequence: TGCGCCAGCAGCCAAGATGGTGGCGGGACGACCTACGAGCAGTACTTC. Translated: CASSQDGGGTTYEQYF.

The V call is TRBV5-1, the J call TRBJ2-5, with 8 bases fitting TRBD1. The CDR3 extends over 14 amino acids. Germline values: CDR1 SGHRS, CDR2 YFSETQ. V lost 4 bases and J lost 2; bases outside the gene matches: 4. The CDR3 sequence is CASSQWTGQETQYF. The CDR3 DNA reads TGCGCCAGCAGCCAATGGACAGGGCAAGAGACCCAGTACTTC.

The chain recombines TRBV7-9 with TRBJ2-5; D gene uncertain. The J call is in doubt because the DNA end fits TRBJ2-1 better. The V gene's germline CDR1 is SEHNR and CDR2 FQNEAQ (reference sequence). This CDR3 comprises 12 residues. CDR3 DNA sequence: TGTGCCAGCAGCTTCCTACAAGAGACCCAGTTCTTC. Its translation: CASSFLQETQFF.

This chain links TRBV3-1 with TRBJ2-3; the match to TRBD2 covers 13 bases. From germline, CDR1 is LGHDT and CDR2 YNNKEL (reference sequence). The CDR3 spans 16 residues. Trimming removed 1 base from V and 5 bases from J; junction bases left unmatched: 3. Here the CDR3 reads CASSQVLAGGVDTQYF. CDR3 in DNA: TGTGCCAGCAGCCAAGTACTAGCGGGGGGGGTAGATACGCAGTATTTT.

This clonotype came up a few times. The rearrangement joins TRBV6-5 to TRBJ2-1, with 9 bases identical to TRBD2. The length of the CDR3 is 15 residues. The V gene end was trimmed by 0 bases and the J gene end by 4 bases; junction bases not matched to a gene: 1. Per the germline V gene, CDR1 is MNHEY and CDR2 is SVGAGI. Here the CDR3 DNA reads TGTGCCAGCAGTTACTCAGCGGGGGGATACAATGAGCAGTTCTTC. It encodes CASSYSAGGYNEQFF.

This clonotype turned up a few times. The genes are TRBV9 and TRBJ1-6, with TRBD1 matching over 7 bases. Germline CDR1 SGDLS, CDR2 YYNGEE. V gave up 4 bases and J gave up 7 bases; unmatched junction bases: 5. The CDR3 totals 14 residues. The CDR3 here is CASSPGGLNSPLHF. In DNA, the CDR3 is TGTGCCAGCAGCCCAGGGGGGTTGAATTCACCCCTCCACTTT.

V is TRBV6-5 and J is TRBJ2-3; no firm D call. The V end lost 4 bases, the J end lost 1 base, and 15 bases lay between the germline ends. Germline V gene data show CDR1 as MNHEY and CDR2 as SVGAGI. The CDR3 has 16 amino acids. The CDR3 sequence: CASSSPDPRGTDTQYF. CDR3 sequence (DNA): TGTGCCAGCAGTTCCCCAGATCCTAGGGGCACAGATACGCAGTATTTT.

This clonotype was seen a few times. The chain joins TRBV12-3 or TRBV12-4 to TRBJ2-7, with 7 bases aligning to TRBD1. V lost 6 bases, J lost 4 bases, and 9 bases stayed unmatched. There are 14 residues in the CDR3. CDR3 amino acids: CASSKTLGQYEQYF. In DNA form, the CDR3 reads TGTGCCAGCAGCAAAACCCTGGGACAGTACGAGCAGTACTTC.

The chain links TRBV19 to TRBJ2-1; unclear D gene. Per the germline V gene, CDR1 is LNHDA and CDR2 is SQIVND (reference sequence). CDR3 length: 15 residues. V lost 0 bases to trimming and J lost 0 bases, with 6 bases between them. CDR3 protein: CASSIDESSYNEQFF. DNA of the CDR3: TGTGCCAGTAGTATAGACGAAAGCTCCTACAATGAGCAGTTCTTC.

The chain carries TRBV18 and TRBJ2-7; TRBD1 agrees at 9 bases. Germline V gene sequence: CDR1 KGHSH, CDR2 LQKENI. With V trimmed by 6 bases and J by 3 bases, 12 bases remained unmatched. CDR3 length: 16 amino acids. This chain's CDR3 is CASSLGQGSSNYEQYF. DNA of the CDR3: TGTGCCAGCTCGCTCGGACAGGGGTCATCTAACTACGAGCAGTACTTC.

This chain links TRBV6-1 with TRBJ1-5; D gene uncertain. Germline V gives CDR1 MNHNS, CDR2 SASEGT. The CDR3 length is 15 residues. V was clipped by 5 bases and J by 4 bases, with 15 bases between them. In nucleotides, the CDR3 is TGTGCCAGCAGTCGAACGGCCTTGGGGAATCAGCCCCAGCATTTT. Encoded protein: CASSRTALGNQPQHF.

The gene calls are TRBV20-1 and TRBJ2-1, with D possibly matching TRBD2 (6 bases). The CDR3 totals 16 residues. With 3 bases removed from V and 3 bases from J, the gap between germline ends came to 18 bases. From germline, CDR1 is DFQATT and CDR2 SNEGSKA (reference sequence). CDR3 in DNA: TGCAGTGCTAGCAAAGAACTAGCTGGCCTCTACAATGAGCAGTTCTTC. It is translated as CSASKELAGLYNEQFF.

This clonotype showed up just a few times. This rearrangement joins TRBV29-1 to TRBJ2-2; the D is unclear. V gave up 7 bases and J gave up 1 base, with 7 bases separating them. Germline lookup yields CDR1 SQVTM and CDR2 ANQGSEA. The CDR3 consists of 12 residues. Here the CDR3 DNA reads TGCAGCGGGAGTTGGAACACCGGGGAGCTGTTTTTT. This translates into CSGSWNTGELFF.

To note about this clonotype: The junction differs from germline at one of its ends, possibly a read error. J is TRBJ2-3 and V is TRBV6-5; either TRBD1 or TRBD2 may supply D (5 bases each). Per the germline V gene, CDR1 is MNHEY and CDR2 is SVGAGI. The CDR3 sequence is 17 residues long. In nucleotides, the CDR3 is TGTGCCATCAGTTACGGGACCCGGGTTGCTCACACAGATACGCAGTATTTT. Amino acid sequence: CAISYGTRVAHTDTQYF.

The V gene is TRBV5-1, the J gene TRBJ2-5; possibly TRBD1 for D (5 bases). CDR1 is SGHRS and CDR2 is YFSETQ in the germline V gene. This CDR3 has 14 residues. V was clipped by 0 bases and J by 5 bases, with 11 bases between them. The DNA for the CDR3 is TGCGCCAGCAGCTTGGTTAGGGGCGGCGAGACCCAGTACTTC. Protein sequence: CASSLVRGGETQYF.

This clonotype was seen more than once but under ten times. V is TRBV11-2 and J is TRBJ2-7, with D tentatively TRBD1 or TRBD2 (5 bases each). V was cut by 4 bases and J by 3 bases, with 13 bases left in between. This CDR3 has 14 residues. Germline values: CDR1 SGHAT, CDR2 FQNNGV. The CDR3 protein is CASSSVGAFYEQYF. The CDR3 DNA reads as TGTGCCAGCAGCTCCGTCGGGGCATTCTACGAGCAGTACTTC. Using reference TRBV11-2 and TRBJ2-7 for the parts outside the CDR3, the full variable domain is EAGVAQSPRYKIIEKRQSVAFWCNPISGHATLYWYQQILGQGPKLLIQFQNNGVVDDSQLPKDRFSAERLKGVDSTLKIQPAKLEDSAVYLCASSSVGAFYEQYFGPGTRLTVT.

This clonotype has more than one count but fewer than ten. CDR3 sequence (DNA): TGCGCCAGCAGCTTCCGGGACTATGGCTACACCTTC. This gives the protein CASSFRDYGYTF. The chain joins TRBV5-1 to TRBJ1-2; D is undetermined. The CDR3 is 12 amino acids. V was trimmed by 2 bases and J by 3 bases, leaving 5 bases between them. Germline V gene lookup returns CDR1 SGHRS and CDR2 YFSETQ. Together with reference TRBV5-1 and TRBJ1-2, the CDR3 gives the full variable domain: KAGVTQTPRYLIKTRGQQVTLSCSPISGHRSVSWYQQTPGQGLQFLFEYFSETQRNKGNFPGRFSGRQFSNSRSEMNVSTLELGDSALYLCASSFRDYGYTFGSGTRLTVV.